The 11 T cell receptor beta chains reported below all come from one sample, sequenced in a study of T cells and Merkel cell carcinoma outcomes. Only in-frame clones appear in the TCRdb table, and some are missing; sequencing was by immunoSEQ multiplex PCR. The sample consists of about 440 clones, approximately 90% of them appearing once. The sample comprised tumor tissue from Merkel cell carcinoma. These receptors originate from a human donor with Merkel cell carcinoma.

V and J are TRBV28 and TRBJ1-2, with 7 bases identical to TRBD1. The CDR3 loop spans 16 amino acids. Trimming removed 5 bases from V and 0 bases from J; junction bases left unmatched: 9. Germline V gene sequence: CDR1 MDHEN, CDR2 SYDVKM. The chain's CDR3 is CASSANTGVTNYGYTF. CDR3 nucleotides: TGTGCCAGCAGTGCCAATACAGGGGTTACTAACTATGGCTACACCTTC.

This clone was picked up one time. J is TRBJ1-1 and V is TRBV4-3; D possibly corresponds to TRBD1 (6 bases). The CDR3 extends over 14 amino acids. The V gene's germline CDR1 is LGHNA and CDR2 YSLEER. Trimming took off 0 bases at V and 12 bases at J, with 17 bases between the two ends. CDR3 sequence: CASSQDRGYGMSFF. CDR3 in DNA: TGCGCCAGCAGCCAAGACAGGGGTTATGGGATGTCTTTCTTT.

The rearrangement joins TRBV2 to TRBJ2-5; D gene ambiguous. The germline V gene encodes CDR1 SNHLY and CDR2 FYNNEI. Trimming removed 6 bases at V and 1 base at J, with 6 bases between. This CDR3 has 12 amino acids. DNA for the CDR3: TGTGCCAGCAGGGACCTCCAAGAGACCCAGTACTTC. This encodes CASRDLQETQYF.

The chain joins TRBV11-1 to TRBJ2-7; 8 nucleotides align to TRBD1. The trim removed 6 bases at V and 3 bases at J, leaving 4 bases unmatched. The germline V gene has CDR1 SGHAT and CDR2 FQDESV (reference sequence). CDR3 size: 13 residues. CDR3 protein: CASRRTGSYEQYF. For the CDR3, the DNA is TGTGCCAGCAGGAGGACAGGGAGCTACGAGCAGTACTTC.

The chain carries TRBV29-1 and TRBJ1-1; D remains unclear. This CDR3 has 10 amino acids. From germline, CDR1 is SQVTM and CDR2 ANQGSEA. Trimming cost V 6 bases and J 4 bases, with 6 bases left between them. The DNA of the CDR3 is TGCAGCGTGGGCCGCACTGAAGCTTTCTTT. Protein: CSVGRTEAFF.

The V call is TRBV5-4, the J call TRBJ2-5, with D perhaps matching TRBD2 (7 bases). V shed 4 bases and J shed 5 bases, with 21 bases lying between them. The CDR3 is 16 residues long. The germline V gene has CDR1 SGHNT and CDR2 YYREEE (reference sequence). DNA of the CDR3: TGTGCCAGCAGCGCCCGTTTGGGGGGGGCGGATGAGACCCAGTACTTC. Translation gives CASSARLGGADETQYF.

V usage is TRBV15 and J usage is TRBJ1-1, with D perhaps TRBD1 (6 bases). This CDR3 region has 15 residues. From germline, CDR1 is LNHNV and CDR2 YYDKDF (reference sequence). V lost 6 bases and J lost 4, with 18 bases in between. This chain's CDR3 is CATSVNLQGFTEAFF. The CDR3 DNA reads TGTGCCACCAGTGTCAACTTACAGGGATTCACTGAAGCTTTCTTT.

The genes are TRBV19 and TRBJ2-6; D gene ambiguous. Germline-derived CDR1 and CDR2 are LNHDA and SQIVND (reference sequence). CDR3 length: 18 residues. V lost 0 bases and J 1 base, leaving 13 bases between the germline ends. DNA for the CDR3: TGTGCCAGTAGTATAGAAGACTTTTCCTGGTCTGGGGCCAACGTCCTGACTTTC. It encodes CASSIEDFSWSGANVLTF.

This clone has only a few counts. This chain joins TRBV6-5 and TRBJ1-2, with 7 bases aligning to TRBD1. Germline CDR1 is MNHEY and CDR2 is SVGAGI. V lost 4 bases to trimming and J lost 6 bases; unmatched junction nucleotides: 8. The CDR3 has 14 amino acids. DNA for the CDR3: TGTGCCAGCAGTTTCGGACAGGCGGGAAATGGCTACACCTTC. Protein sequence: CASSFGQAGNGYTF.

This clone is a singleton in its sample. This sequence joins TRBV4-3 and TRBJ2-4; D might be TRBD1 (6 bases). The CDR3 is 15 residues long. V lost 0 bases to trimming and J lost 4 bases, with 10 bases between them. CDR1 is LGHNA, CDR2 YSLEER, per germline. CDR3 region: CASSQDQGQKNIQYF. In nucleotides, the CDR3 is TGCGCCAGCAGCCAAGATCAAGGACAGAAAAACATTCAGTACTTC.

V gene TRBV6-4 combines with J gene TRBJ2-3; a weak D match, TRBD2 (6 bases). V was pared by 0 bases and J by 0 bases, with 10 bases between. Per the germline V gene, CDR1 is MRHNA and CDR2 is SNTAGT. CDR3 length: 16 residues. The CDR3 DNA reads TGTGCCAGCAGTGACTCTGTAGCGGCTAGCACAGATACGCAGTATTTT. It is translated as CASSDSVAASTDTQYF.